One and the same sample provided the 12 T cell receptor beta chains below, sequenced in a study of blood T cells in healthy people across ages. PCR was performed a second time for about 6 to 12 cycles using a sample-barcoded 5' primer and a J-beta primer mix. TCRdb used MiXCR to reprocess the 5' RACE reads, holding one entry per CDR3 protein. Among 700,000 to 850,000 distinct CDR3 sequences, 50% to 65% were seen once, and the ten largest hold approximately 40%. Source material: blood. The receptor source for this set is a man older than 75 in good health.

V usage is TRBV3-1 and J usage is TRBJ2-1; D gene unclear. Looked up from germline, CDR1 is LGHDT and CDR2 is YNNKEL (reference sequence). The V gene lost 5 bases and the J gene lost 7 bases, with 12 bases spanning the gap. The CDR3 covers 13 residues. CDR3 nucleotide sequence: TGTGCCAGCAGCAAATCGAACCTAAATGAGCAGTTCTTC. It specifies CASSKSNLNEQFF.

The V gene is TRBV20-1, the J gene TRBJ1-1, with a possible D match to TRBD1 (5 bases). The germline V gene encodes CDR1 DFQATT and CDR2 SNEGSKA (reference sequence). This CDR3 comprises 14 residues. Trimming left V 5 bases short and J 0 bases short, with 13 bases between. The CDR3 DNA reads TGCAGTGCTTTAATAGACAGCCTGAACACTGAAGCTTTCTTT. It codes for CSALIDSLNTEAFF.

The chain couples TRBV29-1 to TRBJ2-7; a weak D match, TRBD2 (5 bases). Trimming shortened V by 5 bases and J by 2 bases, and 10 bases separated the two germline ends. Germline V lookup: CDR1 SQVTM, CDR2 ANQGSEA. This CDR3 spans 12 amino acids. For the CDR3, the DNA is TGCAGCGTTCAGGACGGGACCTACGAGCAGTACTTC. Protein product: CSVQDGTYEQYF.

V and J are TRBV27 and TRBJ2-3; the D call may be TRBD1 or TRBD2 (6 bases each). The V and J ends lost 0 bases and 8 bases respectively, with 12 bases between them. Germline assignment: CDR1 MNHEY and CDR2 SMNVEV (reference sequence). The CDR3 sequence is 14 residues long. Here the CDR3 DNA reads TGTGCCAGCAGTTTATCTTATGGAGGGGGTACGCAGTATTTT. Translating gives CASSLSYGGGTQYF.

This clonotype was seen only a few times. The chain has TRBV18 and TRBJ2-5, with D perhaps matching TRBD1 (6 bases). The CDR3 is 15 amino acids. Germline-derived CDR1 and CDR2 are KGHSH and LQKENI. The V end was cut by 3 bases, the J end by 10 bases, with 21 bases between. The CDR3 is CASSPGAGLRGDQYF. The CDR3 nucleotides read TGTGCCAGCTCACCGGGGGCCGGCCTAAGAGGGGACCAGTACTTC.

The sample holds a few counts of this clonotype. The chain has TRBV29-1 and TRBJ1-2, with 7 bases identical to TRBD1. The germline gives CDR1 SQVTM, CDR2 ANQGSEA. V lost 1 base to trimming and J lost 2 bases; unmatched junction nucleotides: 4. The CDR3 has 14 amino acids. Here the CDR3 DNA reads TGCAGCGTTGAAGGTGGGACAGCGAACTATGGCTACACCTTC. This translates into CSVEGGTANYGYTF.

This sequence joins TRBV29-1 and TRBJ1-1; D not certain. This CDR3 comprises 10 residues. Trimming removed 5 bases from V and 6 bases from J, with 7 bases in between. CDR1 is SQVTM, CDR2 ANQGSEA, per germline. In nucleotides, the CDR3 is TGCAGCGTTATAACAGCTGAAGCTTTCTTT. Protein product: CSVITAEAFF.

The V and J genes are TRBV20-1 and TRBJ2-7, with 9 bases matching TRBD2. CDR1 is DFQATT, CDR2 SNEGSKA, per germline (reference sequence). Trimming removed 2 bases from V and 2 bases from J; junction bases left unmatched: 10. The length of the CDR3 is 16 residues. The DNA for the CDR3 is TGCAGTGCTAGAACCCCTAGCGGGACATTTGCCTACGAGCAGTACTTC. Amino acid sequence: CSARTPSGTFAYEQYF.

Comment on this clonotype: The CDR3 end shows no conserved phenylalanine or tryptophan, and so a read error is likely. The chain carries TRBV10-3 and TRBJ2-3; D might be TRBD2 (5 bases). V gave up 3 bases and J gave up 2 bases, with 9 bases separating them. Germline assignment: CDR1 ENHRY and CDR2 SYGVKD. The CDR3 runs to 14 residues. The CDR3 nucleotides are TGTGCCATCAGTGAACGGCGGGCCACAGATACGCAGTATTTA. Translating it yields CAISERRATDTQYL.

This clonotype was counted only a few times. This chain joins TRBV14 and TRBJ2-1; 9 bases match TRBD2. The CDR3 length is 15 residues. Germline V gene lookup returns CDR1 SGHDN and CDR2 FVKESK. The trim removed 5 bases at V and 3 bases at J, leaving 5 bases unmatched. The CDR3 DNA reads TGTGCCAGCAGCTCCTTTAGCGGGGGCTACAATGAGCAGTTCTTC. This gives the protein CASSSFSGGYNEQFF.

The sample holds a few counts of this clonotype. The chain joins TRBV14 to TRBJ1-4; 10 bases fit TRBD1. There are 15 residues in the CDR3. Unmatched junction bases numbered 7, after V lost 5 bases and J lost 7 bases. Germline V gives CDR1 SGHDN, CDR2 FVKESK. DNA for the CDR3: TGTGCCAGCAGCATCAGGACAGGGGGAAGTGAAAAACTGTTTTTT. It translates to CASSIRTGGSEKLFF.

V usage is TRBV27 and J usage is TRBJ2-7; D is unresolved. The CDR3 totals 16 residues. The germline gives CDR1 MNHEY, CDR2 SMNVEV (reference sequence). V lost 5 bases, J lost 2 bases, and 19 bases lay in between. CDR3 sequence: CASSPRSPASAYEQYF. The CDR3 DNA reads TGTGCCAGCAGTCCCAGGAGTCCCGCTTCGGCCTACGAGCAGTACTTC.